The rows below give T cell receptor beta chains drawn from one sample of a study of CD8 T cells in Susac syndrome. A single record per CDR3 protein comes from TCRdb applying MiXCR to the immunoSEQ multiplex PCR reads. The sample consists of 180,000 or so distinct CDR3 sequences, about 95% of them appearing once. Input material: CD4+ T cells from PBMCs. The receptors stem from a human donor with Susac syndrome. CDR3s include the opening cysteine and the closing phenylalanine or tryptophan. The D gene is left open where the match is weak. Rows may omit the clone size; those that give it use once, few, many or a size class.

>.|TRBJ2-7|TRBV20-1|.
CSASEGHGHSYEQYF
TGCAGTGCTAGTGAGGGGCATGGGCATTCCTACGAGCAGTACTTC
>.|TRBJ2-7|TRBV28|.
CASTLGVSGGSSDF
TGTGCCAGCACCTTAGGGGTTTCAGGTGGCTCGAGCGACTTC
>once|TRBJ2-7|TRBV28|TRBD1
CASSAGTDVQYF
TGTGCCAGCAGTGCAGGGACAGACGTGCAGTACTTC
>.|TRBJ2-3|TRBV3-1|.
CASSPPTNPDTQYF
TGTGCCAGCAGCCCTCCGACCAACCCAGATACGCAGTATTTT
>.|TRBJ1-1|TRBV25-1|TRBD1
CASSENRGRSTEAFF
TGTGCCAGCAGTGAAAACAGGGGACGAAGCACTGAAGCTTTCTTT
>.|TRBJ1-1|TRBV9|.
CASSVVGPMNTEAFF
TGTGCCAGCAGCGTAGTCGGACCCATGAACACTGAAGCTTTCTTT
>.|TRBJ1-5|TRBV12-3/TRBV12-4|TRBD1
CASRNGRQGNQPQHF
TGTGCCAGCAGGAACGGCCGACAGGGAAATCAGCCCCAGCATTTT
>.|TRBJ1-2|TRBV5-1|TRBD1
CASSPYRDRQFNYGYTF
TGCGCCAGCAGCCCTTACCGGGACAGACAATTTAACTATGGCTACACCTTC
>.|TRBJ2-3|TRBV2|TRBD2
CASTGTSGEPKGTDTQYF
TGTGCCAGCACCGGGACTAGCGGGGAGCCGAAGGGAACAGATACGCAGTATTTT
>.|TRBJ2-7|TRBV5-1|TRBD1
CASSLAGDRDYEQYF
TGCGCCAGCAGCTTGGCCGGAGACAGGGACTACGAGCAGTACTTC
>once|TRBJ2-6|TRBV28|TRBD1
CASSTGGGGANVLTF
TGTGCCAGCAGCACAGGGGGCGGTGGGGCCAACGTCCTGACTTTC
>.|TRBJ2-7|TRBV28|.
CASSFLRDYEQYF
TGTGCCAGCAGTTTCCTCAGGGATTACGAGCAGTACTTC
>.|TRBJ2-7|TRBV18|.
CASSPVQYEQYF
TGTGCCAGCTCACCAGTACAGTACGAGCAGTACTTC
>.|TRBJ2-7|TRBV29-1|.
CSVGTSLNLYEQYF
TGCAGCGTGGGGACATCCCTTAACCTCTACGAGCAGTACTTC
>.|TRBJ2-5|TRBV12-3/TRBV12-4|.
CASSLSSQETQYF
TGTGCCAGCAGTTTAAGCTCTCAAGAGACCCAGTACTTC
>once|TRBJ2-1|TRBV20-1|.
CSARPRDSYNEQFF
TGCAGTGCTAGGCCCAGGGATAGCTACAATGAGCAGTTCTTC
>.|TRBJ2-7|TRBV5-4|TRBD1
CASSLSPGQGYEQYF
TGTGCCAGCAGCCTAAGTCCCGGACAGGGGTACGAGCAGTACTTC
>.|TRBJ1-4|TRBV12-3/TRBV12-4|.
CASSPRKWEKLFF
TGTGCCAGCAGTCCCCGAAAGTGGGAAAAACTGTTTTTT
>few|TRBJ2-1|TRBV5-1|.
CASSLALASYNEQFF
TGCGCCAGCAGCTTAGCCCTAGCCTCCTACAATGAGCAGTTCTTC
>.|TRBJ1-2|TRBV27|.
CASRERRNYGYTF
TGTGCCAGCAGGGAGAGGAGAAACTATGGCTACACCTTC
>.|TRBJ2-7|TRBV9|TRBD2
CASSVTGLGDYEQYF
TGTGCCAGCAGCGTAACGGGACTAGGAGACTACGAGCAGTACTTC
>.|TRBJ1-2|TRBV3-1|TRBD1
CASSQDPGGYGGYTF
TGTGCCAGCAGCCAAGACCCAGGGGGCTATGGCGGCTACACCTTC
>.|TRBJ2-7|TRBV27|.
CASSSSIGRSPYEQYF
TGTGCCAGCAGCTCAAGCATAGGGCGTTCTCCCTACGAGCAGTACTTC
>.|TRBJ2-1|TRBV19|.
CASSTRGTYNEQFF
TGTGCCAGTAGTACCAGGGGAACGTACAATGAGCAGTTCTTC
>.|TRBJ2-1|TRBV11-2|TRBD2
CASSLGYRPSGSDEQFF
TGTGCCAGCAGCTTAGGTTATAGGCCTAGCGGGAGTGATGAGCAGTTCTTC
>.|TRBJ2-7|TRBV12-3/TRBV12-4|TRBD2
CASRVRAGGSYEQYF
TGTGCCAGCAGGGTAAGAGCGGGGGGATCCTACGAGCAGTACTTC
>.|TRBJ1-2|TRBV23-1|TRBD1
CASSRTGSPFNYGYTF
TGCGCCAGCAGTCGGACAGGGTCCCCGTTTAACTATGGCTACACCTTC
>.|TRBJ2-7|TRBV3-1|TRBD1
CASSKWDRSYEQYF
TGTGCCAGCAGCAAATGGGACAGGTCCTACGAGCAGTACTTC
>.|TRBJ1-1|TRBV2|.
CASIKRGDTEAFF
TGTGCCAGCATCAAAAGGGGGGACACTGAAGCTTTCTTT
>.|TRBJ1-2|TRBV25-1|.
CASSEHQDSNYGYTF
TGTGCCAGCAGTGAACACCAGGACAGTAACTATGGCTACACCTTC
>.|TRBJ1-2|TRBV7-2|.
CASSLEGLSGYGYTF
TGTGCCAGCAGCTTAGAGGGGCTCTCTGGGTATGGCTACACCTTC
>.|TRBJ2-5|TRBV20-1|TRBD1
CSARKDRAGETQYF
TGCAGTGCTAGAAAGGACAGGGCGGGGGAGACCCAGTACTTC
>.|TRBJ1-5|TRBV7-8|.
CASSLASDGASRPQHF
TGTGCCAGCAGCTTAGCCTCCGACGGAGCCTCGCGGCCCCAGCATTTT
>.|TRBJ1-3|TRBV7-2|TRBD1
CASSPSTGGMGNTIYF
TGTGCCAGCAGCCCAAGCACAGGGGGTATGGGAAACACCATATATTTT
>.|TRBJ2-3|TRBV28|TRBD2
CASSFGLAGGDITDTQYF
TGTGCCAGCAGCTTTGGACTAGCGGGAGGCGATATCACAGATACGCAGTATTTT
>.|TRBJ1-3|TRBV7-9|.
CASSDGTSGNTIYF
TGTGCCAGCAGCGACGGGACTTCTGGAAACACCATATATTTT
>once|TRBJ2-3|TRBV20-1|.
CSASRDSFTDTQYF
TGCAGTGCTAGCCGGGACTCTTTTACAGATACGCAGTATTTT
>.|TRBJ1-1|TRBV3-1|.
CASSQGGYGGNTEAFF
TGTGCCAGCAGCCAAGGGGGGTATGGCGGCAACACTGAAGCTTTCTTT
>.|TRBJ2-7|TRBV28|TRBD2
CASSGSGAYEQYF
TGTGCCAGCAGTGGAAGCGGGGCCTACGAGCAGTACTTC
>.|TRBJ2-7|TRBV6-5|TRBD1
CASSGTGTTYEQYF
TGTGCCAGCAGCGGGACAGGGACGACCTACGAGCAGTACTTC
>once|TRBJ1-1|TRBV6-2/TRBV6-3|.
CASNYRVMNTEAFF
TGTGCCAGCAACTACAGGGTCATGAACACTGAAGCTTTCTTT
>.|TRBJ2-5|TRBV5-4|.
CASSSGAEGETQYF
TGTGCCAGCAGTTCCGGGGCCGAGGGTGAGACCCAGTACTTC
>.|TRBJ1-4|TRBV7-2|TRBD1
CASSSTGGETEKLFF
TGTGCCAGCAGCTCGACAGGGGGCGAGACTGAAAAACTGTTTTTT
>.|TRBJ1-2|TRBV27|TRBD1
CASSLYSQGGYGYTF
TGTGCCAGCAGTTTATATTCCCAGGGGGGCTATGGCTACACCTTC
>.|TRBJ1-6|TRBV30|.
CALTTGRRSPLHF
TGTGCCTTGACTACAGGGCGACGGTCACCCCTCCACTTT
>.|TRBJ2-5|TRBV9|.
CASSVAMGPPETQYF
TGTGCCAGCAGCGTAGCCATGGGCCCCCCAGAGACCCAGTACTTC
>.|TRBJ2-3|TRBV28|.
CASTRGGINTDTQYF
TGTGCCAGCACCCGTGGAGGGATAAACACAGATACGCAGTATTTT
>.|TRBJ1-1|TRBV20-1|TRBD1
CSARYQGGTEAFF
TGCAGTGCTAGATATCAGGGGGGAACTGAAGCTTTCTTT
>.|TRBJ1-1|TRBV29-1|.
CSAEQGYTEAFF
TGCAGCGCCGAACAGGGATACACTGAAGCTTTCTTT
>once|TRBJ1-2|TRBV4-1|.
CASSQDLGAGYTF
TGCGCCAGCAGCCAAGATCTGGGAGCCGGCTACACCTTC
>.|TRBJ1-2|TRBV14|.
CASSPRAEGGHGGYTF
TGTGCCAGCAGCCCCAGAGCCGAAGGGGGGCACGGTGGCTACACCTTC
>.|TRBJ1-4|TRBV4-3|.
CASSQVAAGEKLFF
TGCGCCAGCAGCCAAGTGGCAGCCGGCGAAAAACTGTTTTTT
>.|TRBJ2-7|TRBV20-1|TRBD2
CSAREPQREVDEQYF
TGCAGTGCTAGAGAGCCTCAGCGGGAGGTAGACGAGCAGTACTTC